A single sample is the source of the 9 T cell receptor beta chains below, sequenced in a study of blood T cell repertoires in COVID-19. Sequencing used immunoSEQ multiplex PCR; TCRdb keeps in-frame clones, though not all of them. The profile shows 250,000 to 300,000 clones, about 86% of them singletons. The sequencing sample was made of peripheral blood. These receptors all come from a woman aged 25-40 years with COVID-19, enrolled during active disease.

The chain is built from TRBV15 and TRBJ2-1; perhaps TRBD1 as D (5 bases). The CDR3 is 13 residues long. Trimming pared 3 bases from V and 10 bases from J, leaving 13 bases between. The germline V gene has CDR1 LNHNV and CDR2 YYDKDF (reference sequence). This CDR3 reads CATSRDNLREQFF. The CDR3 DNA sequence: TGTGCCACCAGCAGGGACAACCTTAGGGAGCAGTTCTTC.

This rearrangement joins TRBV5-1 to TRBJ1-1; tentative D call: TRBD1 (5 bases). The CDR3 spans 15 residues. Per the germline V gene, CDR1 is SGHRS and CDR2 is YFSETQ. With 4 bases removed from V and 1 base from J, the gap between germline ends came to 14 bases. The CDR3 nucleotides read TGCGCCAGCAGCATAGGAGGGAGGGGGAACACTGAAGCTTTCTTT. This encodes CASSIGGRGNTEAFF.

This clone was seen once. V usage is TRBV7-9 and J usage is TRBJ2-3; a weak D match, TRBD2 (5 bases). The V end lost 8 bases, the J end lost 5 bases, and 8 bases lay between the germline ends. The CDR3 totals 11 residues. Germline-derived CDR1 and CDR2 are SEHNR and FQNEAQ (reference sequence). In DNA form, the CDR3 reads TGTGCCAGCGAGCGGAGAGATACGCAGTATTTT. Protein product: CASERRDTQYF.

CDR3 sequence reads: CASSPPDRDEQYF. CDR3 DNA sequence: TGTGCCAGCAGCCCGCCGGACAGGGACGAGCAGTACTTC. V and J are TRBV7-9 and TRBJ2-7, with TRBD1 identical over 8 bases. V was pared by 5 bases and J by 5 bases, with 5 bases of the junction left unmatched. The length of the CDR3 is 13 residues. From germline, CDR1 is SEHNR and CDR2 FQNEAQ (reference sequence).

V usage is TRBV9 and J usage is TRBJ2-7; 7 nucleotides agree with TRBD2. V gave up 1 base and J gave up 3 bases; unmatched junction bases: 7. The CDR3 covers 15 residues. Germline CDR1 reads SGDLS; CDR2 reads YYNGEE. The CDR3 loop reads CASSVSSGVLYEQYF. The CDR3 DNA is TGTGCCAGCAGCGTATCGAGCGGGGTTCTCTACGAGCAGTACTTC.

The V gene is TRBV27, the J gene TRBJ2-6; 11 nucleotides match TRBD1. The CDR3 has 17 amino acids. CDR1 and CDR2 (germline): MNHEY, SMNVEV (reference sequence). J lost 1 base, V lost 8 bases, and 7 bases had no gene match. The CDR3: CASSQGQGVSGANVLTF. CDR3 nucleotides: TGTGCCAGCTCGCAGGGACAGGGGGTATCTGGGGCCAACGTCCTGACTTTC. The complete variable domain, with remaining parts taken from reference TRBV27 and TRBJ2-6, reads EAQVTQNPRYLITVTGKKLTVTCSQNMNHEYMSWYRQDPGLGLRQIYYSMNVEVTDKGDVPEGYKVSRKEKRNFPLILESPSPNQTSLYFCASSQGQGVSGANVLTFGAGSRLTVL.

For this clone: This CDR3 fails to terminate in the conserved phenylalanine or tryptophan, so it likely reflects a read error. The DNA is left out, because the CDR3 cannot be placed on it with certainty; the CDR3 is given as TCRdb lists it. The V call is TRBV7-2, the J call TRBJ1-1; the table calls TRBD1, which could not be checked here. CDR1 is SGHTA, CDR2 FQGNSA, per germline. Including both end residues, the CDR3 is 11 amino acids long. CDR3 sequence: CASSLPSDRGL.

The chain employs TRBV19 and TRBJ2-5; D gene ambiguous. CDR1 is LNHDA, CDR2 SQIVND, per germline (reference sequence). Trimming shortened V by 5 bases and J by 5 bases, and 9 bases separated the two germline ends. The CDR3 is 12 residues long. CDR3 region: CASSDSLETQYF. The CDR3 DNA sequence: TGTGCCAGTAGTGACTCATTGGAGACCCAGTACTTC.

V and J are TRBV25-1 and TRBJ1-1; no firm D call. Trimming cost V 3 bases and J 4 bases, with 6 bases left between them. In germline, CDR1 is MGHDK, CDR2 SYGVNS. This CDR3 contains 12 residues. In nucleotides, the CDR3 is TGTGCCAGCAGTGAGTCTTTCACTGAAGCTTTCTTT. Translated: CASSESFTEAFF. Filled out from reference TRBV25-1 and TRBJ1-1, the complete variable domain reads EADIYQTPRYLVIGTGKKITLECSQTMGHDKMYWYQQDPGMELHLIHYSYGVNSTEKGDLSSESTVSRIRTEHFPLTLESARPSHTSQYLCASSESFTEAFFGQGTRLTVV.